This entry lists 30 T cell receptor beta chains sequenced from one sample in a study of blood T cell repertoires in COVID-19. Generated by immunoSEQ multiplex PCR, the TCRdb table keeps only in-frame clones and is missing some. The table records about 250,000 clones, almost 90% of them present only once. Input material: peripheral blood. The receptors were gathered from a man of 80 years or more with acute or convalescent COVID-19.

CDR3 sequence (DNA): TGTGCCAGTAGTATCGGGGCTAGCGGGAGAGACGAGCAGTACTTC. It codes for CASSIGASGRDEQYF. V usage is TRBV19 and J usage is TRBJ2-7, with 10 nucleotides matching TRBD2. The V and J ends lost 3 bases and 5 bases, in that order; junction bases with no gene match: 7. Germline V gene lookup returns CDR1 LNHDA and CDR2 SQIVND (reference sequence). This CDR3 has 15 amino acids. The variable domain in full, with the rest retrieved from reference TRBV19 and TRBJ2-7, is DGGITQSPKYLFRKEGQNVTLSCEQNLNHDAMYWYRQDPGQGLRLIYYSQIVNDFQKGDIAEGYSVSREKKESFPLTVTSAQKNPTAFYLCASSIGASGRDEQYFGPGTRLTVT.

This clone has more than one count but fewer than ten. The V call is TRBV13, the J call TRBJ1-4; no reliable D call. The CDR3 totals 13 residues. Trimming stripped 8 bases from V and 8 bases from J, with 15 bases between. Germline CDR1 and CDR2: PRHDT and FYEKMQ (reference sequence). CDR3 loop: CASGDSSGEKLFF. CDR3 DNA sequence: TGTGCCAGCGGTGATTCTTCGGGAGAAAAACTGTTTTTT.

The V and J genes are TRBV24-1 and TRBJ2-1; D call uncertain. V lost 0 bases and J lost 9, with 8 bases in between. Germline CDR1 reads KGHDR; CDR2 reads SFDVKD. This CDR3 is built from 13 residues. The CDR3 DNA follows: TGTGCCACCAGTGATTTGGCGCTCACTGAGCAGTTCTTC. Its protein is CATSDLALTEQFF.

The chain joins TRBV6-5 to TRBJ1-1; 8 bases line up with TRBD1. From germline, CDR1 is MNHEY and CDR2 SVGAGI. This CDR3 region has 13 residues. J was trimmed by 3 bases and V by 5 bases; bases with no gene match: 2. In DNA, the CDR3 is TGTGCCAGCAGTCCGGACAGGGACACTGAAGCTTTCTTT. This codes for CASSPDRDTEAFF.

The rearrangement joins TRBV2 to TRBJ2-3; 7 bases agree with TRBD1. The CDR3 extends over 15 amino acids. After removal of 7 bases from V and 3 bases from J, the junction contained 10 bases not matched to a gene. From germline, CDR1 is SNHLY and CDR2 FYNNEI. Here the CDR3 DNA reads TGTGCCAGCAATTTTAGACAGGGCTGGACAGATACGCAGTATTTT. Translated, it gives CASNFRQGWTDTQYF.

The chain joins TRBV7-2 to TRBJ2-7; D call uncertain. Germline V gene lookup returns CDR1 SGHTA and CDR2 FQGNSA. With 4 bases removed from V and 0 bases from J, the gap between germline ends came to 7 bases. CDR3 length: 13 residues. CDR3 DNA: TGTGCCAGCAGCTATCGCGGCTCCTACGAGCAGTACTTC. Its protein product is CASSYRGSYEQYF. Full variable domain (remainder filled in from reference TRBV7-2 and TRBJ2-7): GAGVSQSPSNKVTEKGKDVELRCDPISGHTALYWYRQSLGQGLEFLIYFQGNSAPDKSGLPSDRFSAERTGGSVSTLTIQRTQQEDSAVYLCASSYRGSYEQYFGPGTRLTVT.

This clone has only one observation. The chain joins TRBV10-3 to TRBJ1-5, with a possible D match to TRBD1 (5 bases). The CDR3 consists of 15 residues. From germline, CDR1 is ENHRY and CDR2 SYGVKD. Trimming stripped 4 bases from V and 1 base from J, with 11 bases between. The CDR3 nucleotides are TGTGCCATCAGTGGGGGGGATGAGAGCAATCAGCCCCAGCATTTT. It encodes CAISGGDESNQPQHF.

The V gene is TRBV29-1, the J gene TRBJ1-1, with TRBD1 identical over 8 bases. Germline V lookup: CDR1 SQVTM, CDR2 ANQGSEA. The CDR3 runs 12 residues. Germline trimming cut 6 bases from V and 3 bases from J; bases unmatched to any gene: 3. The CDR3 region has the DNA TGCAGCGTCCGACAGGGGCACACTGAAGCTTTCTTT. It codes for CSVRQGHTEAFF.

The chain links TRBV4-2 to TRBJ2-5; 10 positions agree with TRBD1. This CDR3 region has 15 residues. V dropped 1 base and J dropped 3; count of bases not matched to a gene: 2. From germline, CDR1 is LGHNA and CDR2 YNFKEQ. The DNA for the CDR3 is TGTGCCAGCAGCCAAGGCGGGACAGGGGAAGAGACCCAGTACTTC. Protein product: CASSQGGTGEETQYF.

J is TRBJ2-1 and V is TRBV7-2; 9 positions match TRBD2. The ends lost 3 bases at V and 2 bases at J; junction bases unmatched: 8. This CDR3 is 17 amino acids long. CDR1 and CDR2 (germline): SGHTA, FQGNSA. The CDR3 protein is CASSLVRLAGTYNEQFF. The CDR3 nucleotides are TGTGCCAGCAGCTTGGTCCGGCTAGCGGGAACCTACAATGAGCAGTTCTTC.

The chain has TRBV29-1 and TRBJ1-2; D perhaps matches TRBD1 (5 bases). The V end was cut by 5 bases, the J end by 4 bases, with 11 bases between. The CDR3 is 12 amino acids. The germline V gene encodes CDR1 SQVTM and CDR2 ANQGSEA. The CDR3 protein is CSVSTGGYGYTF. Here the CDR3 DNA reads TGCAGCGTTTCGACCGGGGGCTATGGCTACACCTTC.

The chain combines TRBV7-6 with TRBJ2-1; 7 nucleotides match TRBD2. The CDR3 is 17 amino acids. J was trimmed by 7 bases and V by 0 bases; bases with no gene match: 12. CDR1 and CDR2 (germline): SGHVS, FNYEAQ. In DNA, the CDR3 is TGTGCCAGCAGCTTAGCCGGGGGAGGGAGCTTCAGGAATGAGCAGTTCTTC. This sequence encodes CASSLAGGGSFRNEQFF.

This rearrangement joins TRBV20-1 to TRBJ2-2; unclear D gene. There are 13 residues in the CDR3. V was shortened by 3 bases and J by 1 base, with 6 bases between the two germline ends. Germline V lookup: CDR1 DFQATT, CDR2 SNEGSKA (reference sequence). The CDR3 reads CSASPGNTGELFF. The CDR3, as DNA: TGCAGTGCTAGTCCCGGGAACACCGGGGAGCTGTTTTTT.

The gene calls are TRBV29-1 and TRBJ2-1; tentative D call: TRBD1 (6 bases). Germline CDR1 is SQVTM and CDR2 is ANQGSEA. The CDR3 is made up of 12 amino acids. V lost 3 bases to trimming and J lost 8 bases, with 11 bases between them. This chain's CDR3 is CSVDKQGYEQFF. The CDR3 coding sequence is TGCAGCGTTGACAAACAGGGATATGAGCAGTTCTTC.

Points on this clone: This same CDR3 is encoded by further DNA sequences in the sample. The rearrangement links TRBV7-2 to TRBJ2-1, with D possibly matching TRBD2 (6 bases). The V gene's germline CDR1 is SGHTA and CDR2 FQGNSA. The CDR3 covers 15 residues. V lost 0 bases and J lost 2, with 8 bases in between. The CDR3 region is CASSLASGTYNEQFF. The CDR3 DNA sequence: TGTGCCAGCAGCTTAGCTAGCGGTACCTACAATGAGCAGTTCTTC.

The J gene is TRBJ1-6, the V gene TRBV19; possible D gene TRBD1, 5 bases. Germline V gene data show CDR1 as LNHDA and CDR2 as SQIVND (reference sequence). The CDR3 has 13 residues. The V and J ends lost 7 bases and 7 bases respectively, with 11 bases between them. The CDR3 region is CASNEQANSPLHF. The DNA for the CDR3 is TGTGCCAGTAACGAACAGGCCAATTCACCCCTCCACTTT.

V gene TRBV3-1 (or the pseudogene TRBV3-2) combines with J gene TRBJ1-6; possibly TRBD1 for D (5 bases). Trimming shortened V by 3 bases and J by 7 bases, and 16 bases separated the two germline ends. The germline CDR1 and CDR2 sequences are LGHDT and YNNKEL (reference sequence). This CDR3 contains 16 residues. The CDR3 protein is CASSQFLRGGNSPLHF. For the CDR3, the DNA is TGTGCCAGCAGCCAGTTCCTTCGCGGGGGGAATTCACCCCTCCACTTT.

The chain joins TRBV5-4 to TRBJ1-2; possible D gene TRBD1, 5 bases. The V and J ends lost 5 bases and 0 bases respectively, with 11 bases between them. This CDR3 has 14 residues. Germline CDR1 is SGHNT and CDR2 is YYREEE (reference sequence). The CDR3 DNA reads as TGTGCCAGCAGGCGGACACAAGCTAACTATGGCTACACCTTC. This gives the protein CASRRTQANYGYTF.

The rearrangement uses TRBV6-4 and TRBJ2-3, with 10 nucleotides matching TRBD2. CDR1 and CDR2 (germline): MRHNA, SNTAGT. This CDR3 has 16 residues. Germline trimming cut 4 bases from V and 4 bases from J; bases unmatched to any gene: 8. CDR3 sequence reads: CASSVTSGGAADTQYF. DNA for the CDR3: TGTGCCAGCAGTGTTACCAGCGGGGGGGCCGCAGATACGCAGTATTTT.

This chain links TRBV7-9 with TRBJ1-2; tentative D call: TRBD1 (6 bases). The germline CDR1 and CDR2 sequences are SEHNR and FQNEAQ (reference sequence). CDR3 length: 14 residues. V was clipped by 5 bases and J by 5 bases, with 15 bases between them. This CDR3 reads CASSRAQGGYGYTF. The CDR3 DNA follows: TGTGCCAGCAGCAGGGCACAGGGAGGGTATGGCTACACCTTC. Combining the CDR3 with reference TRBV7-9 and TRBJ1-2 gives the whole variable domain DTGVSQNPRHKITKRGQNVTFRCDPISEHNRLYWYRQTLGQGPEFLTYFQNEAQLEKSRLLSDRFSAERPKGSFSTLEIQRTEQGDSAMYLCASSRAQGGYGYTFGSGTRLTVV.

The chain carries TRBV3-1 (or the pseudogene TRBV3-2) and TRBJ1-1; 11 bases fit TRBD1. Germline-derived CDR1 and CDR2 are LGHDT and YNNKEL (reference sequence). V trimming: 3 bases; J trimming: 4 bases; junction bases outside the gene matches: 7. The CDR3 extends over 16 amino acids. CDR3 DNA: TGTGCCAGCAGCCAGTGGGGGGACAGGGGGTTCACTGAAGCTTTCTTT. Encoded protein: CASSQWGDRGFTEAFF.

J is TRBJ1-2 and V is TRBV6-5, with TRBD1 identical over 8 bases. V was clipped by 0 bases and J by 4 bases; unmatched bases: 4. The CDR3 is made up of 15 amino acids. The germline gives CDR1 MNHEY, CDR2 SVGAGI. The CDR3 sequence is CASSYSGQGGYGYTF. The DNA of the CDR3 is TGTGCCAGCAGTTACTCTGGACAGGGAGGCTATGGCTACACCTTC.

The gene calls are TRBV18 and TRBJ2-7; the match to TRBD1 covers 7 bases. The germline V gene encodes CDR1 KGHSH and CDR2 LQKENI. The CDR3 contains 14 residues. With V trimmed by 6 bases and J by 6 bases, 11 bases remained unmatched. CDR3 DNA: TGTGCCAGCTCGCACGGACAGGCTGGGGGCGAGCAGTACTTC. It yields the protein CASSHGQAGGEQYF. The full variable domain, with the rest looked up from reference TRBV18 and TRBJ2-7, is NAGVMQNPRHLVRRRGQEARLRCSPMKGHSHVYWYRQLPEEGLKFMVYLQKENIIDESGMPKERFSAEFPKEGPSILRIQQVVRGDSAAYFCASSHGQAGGEQYFGPGTRLTVT.

The CDR3 sequence: CASSRGPGTEAFF. Here the CDR3 DNA reads TGTGCCAGTAGTCGTGGGCCGGGGACTGAAGCTTTCTTT. This chain links TRBV19 with TRBJ1-1, with D uncertain. This CDR3 is 13 amino acids long. CDR1 is LNHDA, CDR2 SQIVND, per germline (reference sequence). V was clipped by 5 bases and J by 5 bases, with 12 bases between them.

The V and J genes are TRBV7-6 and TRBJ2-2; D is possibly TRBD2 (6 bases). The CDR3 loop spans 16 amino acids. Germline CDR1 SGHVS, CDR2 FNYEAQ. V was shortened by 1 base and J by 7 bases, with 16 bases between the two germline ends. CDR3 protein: CASSLGVRETNGELFF. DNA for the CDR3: TGTGCCAGCAGCTTAGGAGTTCGGGAGACCAACGGGGAGCTGTTTTTT. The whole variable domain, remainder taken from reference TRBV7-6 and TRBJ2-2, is GAGVSQSPRYKVTKRGQDVALRCDPISGHVSLYWYRQALGQGPEFLTYFNYEAQQDKSGLPNDRFSAERPEGSISTLTIQRTEQRDSAMYRCASSLGVRETNGELFFGEGSRLTVL.

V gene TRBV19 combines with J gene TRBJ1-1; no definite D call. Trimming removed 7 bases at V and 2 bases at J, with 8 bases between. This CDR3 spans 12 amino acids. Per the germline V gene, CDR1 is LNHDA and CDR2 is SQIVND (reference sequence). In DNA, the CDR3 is TGTGCCAGTAATCTAGGAAACACTGAAGCTTTCTTT. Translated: CASNLGNTEAFF.

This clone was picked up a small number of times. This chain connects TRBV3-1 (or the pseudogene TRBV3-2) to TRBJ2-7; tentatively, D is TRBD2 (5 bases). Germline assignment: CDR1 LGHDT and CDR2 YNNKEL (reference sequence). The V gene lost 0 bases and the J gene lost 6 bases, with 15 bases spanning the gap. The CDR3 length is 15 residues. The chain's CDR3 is CASSQDRRGTGEQYF. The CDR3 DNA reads TGTGCCAGCAGCCAAGATCGCCGGGGAACCGGCGAGCAGTACTTC.

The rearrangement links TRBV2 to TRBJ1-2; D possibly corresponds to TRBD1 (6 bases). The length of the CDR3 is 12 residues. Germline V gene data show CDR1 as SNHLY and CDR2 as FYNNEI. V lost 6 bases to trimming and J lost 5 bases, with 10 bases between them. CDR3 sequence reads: CASRGDTYGYTF. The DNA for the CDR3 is TGTGCCAGCAGAGGGGACACTTATGGCTACACCTTC.

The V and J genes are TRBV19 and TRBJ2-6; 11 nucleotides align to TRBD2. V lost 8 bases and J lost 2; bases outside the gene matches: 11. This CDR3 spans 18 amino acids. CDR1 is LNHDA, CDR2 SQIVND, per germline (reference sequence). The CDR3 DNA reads TGTGCCAGTGGGGCGAGGCTAGCGGGAGGTGCTGGGGCCAACGTCCTGACTTTC. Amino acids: CASGARLAGGAGANVLTF.

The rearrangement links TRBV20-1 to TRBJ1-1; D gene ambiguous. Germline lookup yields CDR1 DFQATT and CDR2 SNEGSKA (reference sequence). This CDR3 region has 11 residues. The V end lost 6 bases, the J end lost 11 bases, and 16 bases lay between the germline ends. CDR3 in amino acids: CSAAGSRYAFF. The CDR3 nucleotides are TGCAGTGCCGCGGGGTCCCGTTATGCTTTCTTT.